This T cell receptor (beta chain) was sequenced for a study of CD8 T cells in ankylosing spondylitis. Study findings and constraints: Reports say disease-linked clones showed up significantly more in matched ankylosing spondylitis synovial fluid. Certain motif variants had earlier been reported in reactive arthritis synovial fluid and blood. Researchers report that disease-linked clones proved CD8+ and relatively rare in peripheral blood.

Scientists made TCR beta libraries using quantitative 5'-RACE with molecular barcodes. One entry per CDR3 protein results from TCRdb running MiXCR on the 5' RACE reads. The table shows approximately 260,000 distinct CDR3 sequences, with roughly 8.6% occurring only once. The V and J ends lost 0 bases and 3 bases respectively, with 10 bases between them. This CDR3 spans 15 amino acids. Germline V gives CDR1 SGHKS, CDR2 YYEKEE (reference sequence). At least ten counts were recorded for this clonotype. Its matching antigen is unknown. This sequence was found in a male donor with ankylosing spondylitis or in good health (not recorded which). Material: blood, either unsorted or a sorted T cell fraction (not recorded which). V and J are TRBV5-5 and TRBJ1-5; the D gene is possibly TRBD1 (6 bases). In DNA, the CDR3 is TGTGCCAGCAGCTTGGGACAGGCCTCCAATCAGCCCCAGCATTTT. It is translated as CASSLGQASNQPQHF. Full variable domain (missing parts from reference TRBV5-5 and TRBJ1-5): DAGVTQSPTHLIKTRGQQVTLRCSPISGHKSVSWYQQVLGQGPQFIFQYYEKEERGRGNFPDRFSARQFPNYSSELNVNALLLGDSALYLCASSLGQASNQPQHFGDGTRLSIL.